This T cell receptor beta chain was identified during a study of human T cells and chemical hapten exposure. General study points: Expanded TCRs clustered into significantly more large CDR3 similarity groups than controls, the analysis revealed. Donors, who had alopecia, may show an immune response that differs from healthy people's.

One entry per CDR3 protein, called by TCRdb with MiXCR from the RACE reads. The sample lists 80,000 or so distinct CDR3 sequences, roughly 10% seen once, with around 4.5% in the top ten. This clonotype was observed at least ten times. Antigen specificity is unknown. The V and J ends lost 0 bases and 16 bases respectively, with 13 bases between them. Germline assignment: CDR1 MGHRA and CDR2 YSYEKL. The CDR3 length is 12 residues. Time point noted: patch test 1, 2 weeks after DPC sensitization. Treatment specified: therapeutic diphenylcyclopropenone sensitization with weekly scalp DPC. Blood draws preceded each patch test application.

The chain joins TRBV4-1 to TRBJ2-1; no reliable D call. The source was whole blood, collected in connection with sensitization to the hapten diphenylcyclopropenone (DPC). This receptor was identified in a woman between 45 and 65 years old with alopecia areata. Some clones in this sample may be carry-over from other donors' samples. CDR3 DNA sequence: TGCGCCAGCAGCCAAGATGGAGCCTCCGTTTTCTTC. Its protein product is CASSQDGASVFF.